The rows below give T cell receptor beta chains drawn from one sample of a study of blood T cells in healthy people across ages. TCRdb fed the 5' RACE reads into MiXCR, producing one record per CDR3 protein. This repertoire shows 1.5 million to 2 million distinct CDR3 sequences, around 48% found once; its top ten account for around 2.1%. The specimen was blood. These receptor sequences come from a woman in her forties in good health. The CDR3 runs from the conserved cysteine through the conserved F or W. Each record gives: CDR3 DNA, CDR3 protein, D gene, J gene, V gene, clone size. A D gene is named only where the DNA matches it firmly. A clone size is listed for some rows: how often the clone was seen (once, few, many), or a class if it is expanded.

cdr3_nt: TGTGCCAGCACAGACGTCGGGACAAGTTACGAGCAGTACTTC
cdr3_aa: CASTDVGTSYEQYF
d_call: -
j_call: TRBJ2-7
v_call: TRBV6-2/TRBV6-3
clone_size: -

cdr3_nt: TGTGCCAGCAGCTTTTCGATTAGCGGGGGGATCACGGGGTACAATGGGCAGTTCTTC
cdr3_aa: CASSFSISGGITGYNGQFF
d_call: TRBD2
j_call: TRBJ2-1
v_call: TRBV7-6
clone_size: -

cdr3_nt: TGTGCCAGCAGTCAGACCGGGGCTACCCCTCGAGAGACCCAGTACTTC
cdr3_aa: CASSQTGATPRETQYF
d_call: -
j_call: TRBJ2-5
v_call: TRBV9
clone_size: -

cdr3_nt: TGTGCCAGCAGTTTAAATAGCGGGGGGGCCAACGAGCAGTACTTC
cdr3_aa: CASSLNSGGANEQYF
d_call: TRBD2
j_call: TRBJ2-7
v_call: TRBV6-1
clone_size: few

cdr3_nt: TGTGCCAGCAGCGAGCGAGCGGGGGGCCGATTCCGCACAGATACGCAGTATTTT
cdr3_aa: CASSERAGGRFRTDTQYF
d_call: TRBD2
j_call: TRBJ2-3
v_call: TRBV12-3/TRBV12-4
clone_size: -

cdr3_nt: TGTGCCAGCAGCCGTGGTGAGACAGGGAACACAGATACGCAGTATTTT
cdr3_aa: CASSRGETGNTDTQYF
d_call: TRBD1
j_call: TRBJ2-3
v_call: TRBV7-9
clone_size: few

cdr3_nt: TGTGCCAGCAGCCCCAGGGGACTCAACAACAATGAGCAGTTCTTC
cdr3_aa: CASSPRGLNNNEQFF
d_call: -
j_call: TRBJ2-1
v_call: TRBV7-9
clone_size: few

cdr3_nt: TGCAGTGCTAGAGAACCTAGCGGGTCCCTCTTAAAAGAGACCCAGTACTTC
cdr3_aa: CSAREPSGSLLKETQYF
d_call: TRBD2
j_call: TRBJ2-5
v_call: TRBV20-1
clone_size: few

cdr3_nt: TGTGCCAGCAGTTTAAGGATAGCGGGAAACATTCAGTACTTC
cdr3_aa: CASSLRIAGNIQYF
d_call: TRBD2
j_call: TRBJ2-4
v_call: TRBV28
clone_size: -

cdr3_nt: TGTGCCAGCAGCCTGCACGCGACAGGCAATCAGCCCCAGCATTTT
cdr3_aa: CASSLHATGNQPQHF
d_call: -
j_call: TRBJ1-5
v_call: TRBV7-2
clone_size: -

cdr3_nt: TGCAGTGCTTACCGCTCCGGGACCTCCGGTTCACCCCTCCACTTT
cdr3_aa: CSAYRSGTSGSPLHF
d_call: -
j_call: TRBJ1-6
v_call: TRBV20-1
clone_size: few

cdr3_nt: TGCGCCAGCAGCGCTCATCGGGGCGGGTGGGAAGAGACCCAGTACTTC
cdr3_aa: CASSAHRGGWEETQYF
d_call: -
j_call: TRBJ2-5
v_call: TRBV5-1
clone_size: -

cdr3_nt: TGTGCCAGCAGCCCAGCGAAGGTGTCAACTAATGAAAAACTGTTTTTT
cdr3_aa: CASSPAKVSTNEKLFF
d_call: -
j_call: TRBJ1-4
v_call: TRBV7-9
clone_size: -

cdr3_nt: TGCGCCAGCAGCCAAGACGGGTTGAAGAACTATGGCTACACCTTC
cdr3_aa: CASSQDGLKNYGYTF
d_call: -
j_call: TRBJ1-2
v_call: TRBV4-3
clone_size: few

cdr3_nt: TGTGCCAGCCAAAGGGGAGATACGCAGTATTTT
cdr3_aa: CASQRGDTQYF
d_call: -
j_call: TRBJ2-3
v_call: TRBV11-1
clone_size: -

cdr3_nt: TGTGCCAGCAGTGGATTTGGAGGGGAACACAGCACAGATACGCAGTATTTT
cdr3_aa: CASSGFGGEHSTDTQYF
d_call: -
j_call: TRBJ2-3
v_call: TRBV27
clone_size: few

cdr3_nt: TGCAGTACATCAGGGGGGAGCTCCTACGAGCAGTACTTC
cdr3_aa: CSTSGGSSYEQYF
d_call: -
j_call: TRBJ2-7
v_call: TRBV20-1
clone_size: -

cdr3_nt: TGTGCCAGCAGTTTACCCAGTAGCCGGGCCTCACTGGCCGGGGAGCTGTTTTTT
cdr3_aa: CASSLPSSRASLAGELFF
d_call: -
j_call: TRBJ2-2
v_call: TRBV28
clone_size: -

cdr3_nt: TGTGCCAGCGCCAGGGGAAGCACAGATACGCAGTATTTT
cdr3_aa: CASARGSTDTQYF
d_call: -
j_call: TRBJ2-3
v_call: TRBV7-3
clone_size: -

cdr3_nt: TGTGCCAGCAGCCTCCTGGCGGGGGTGAACAATGAGCAGTTCTTC
cdr3_aa: CASSLLAGVNNEQFF
d_call: TRBD2
j_call: TRBJ2-1
v_call: TRBV9
clone_size: -

cdr3_nt: TGTGCCAGCAGCTTGGGTTCAGGGGGAGGAAACTATGGCTACACCTTC
cdr3_aa: CASSLGSGGGNYGYTF
d_call: TRBD1
j_call: TRBJ1-2
v_call: TRBV7-9
clone_size: -

cdr3_nt: TGTGCCAGCAGCTTAGGACAGGGGGGCGTCGGCGAGCAGTACTTC
cdr3_aa: CASSLGQGGVGEQYF
d_call: TRBD1
j_call: TRBJ2-7
v_call: TRBV7-6
clone_size: -

cdr3_nt: TGTGCCAGCAGTTTCTTGTCTTCCTCAAGCATTCAGTACTTC
cdr3_aa: CASSFLSSSSIQYF
d_call: -
j_call: TRBJ2-4
v_call: TRBV27
clone_size: -

cdr3_nt: TGTGCCAGCAGCCCGTGGACTAGTCATGAGCAGTTCTTC
cdr3_aa: CASSPWTSHEQFF
d_call: TRBD2
j_call: TRBJ2-1
v_call: TRBV7-2
clone_size: few

cdr3_nt: TGTGCCAGCTCACCACCGACGGTTAATACGCAGTATTTT
cdr3_aa: CASSPPTVNTQYF
d_call: -
j_call: TRBJ2-3
v_call: TRBV18
clone_size: -

cdr3_nt: TGTGCCGGCAGTTTGGACCGGGACAGGATCTATGGCTACACCTTC
cdr3_aa: CAGSLDRDRIYGYTF
d_call: TRBD1
j_call: TRBJ1-2
v_call: TRBV12-3/TRBV12-4
clone_size: -

cdr3_nt: TGTGCCACCAGCAGAGCGAGACAGACCTACGAGCAGTACTTC
cdr3_aa: CATSRARQTYEQYF
d_call: -
j_call: TRBJ2-7
v_call: TRBV15
clone_size: -

cdr3_nt: TGTGCCAGTAGTATGGGGGGACCAATCGATACGCAGTATTTT
cdr3_aa: CASSMGGPIDTQYF
d_call: -
j_call: TRBJ2-3
v_call: TRBV19
clone_size: -

cdr3_nt: TGTGCCAGCAGAGGGACAGGCAGGGTCCATTTTGGCTACACCTTC
cdr3_aa: CASRGTGRVHFGYTF
d_call: TRBD1
j_call: TRBJ1-2
v_call: TRBV6-5
clone_size: once

cdr3_nt: TGTGCCAGCAGCCTCACGGGGGGGTCTCTGGGCGGGGCCAACGTCCTGACTTTC
cdr3_aa: CASSLTGGSLGGANVLTF
d_call: TRBD2
j_call: TRBJ2-6
v_call: TRBV27
clone_size: -

cdr3_nt: TGCAGCGCTGGACTAGAAGAGACCCAGTACTTC
cdr3_aa: CSAGLEETQYF
d_call: TRBD2
j_call: TRBJ2-5
v_call: TRBV29-1
clone_size: many

cdr3_nt: TGCGCCAGCGGGCTAGCGAGGGGGTATGAGCAGTTCTTC
cdr3_aa: CASGLARGYEQFF
d_call: -
j_call: TRBJ2-1
v_call: TRBV10-1
clone_size: -

cdr3_nt: TGTGCCAGCAGCCCCGTAGATTTCCATATGAACACTGAAGCTTTCTTT
cdr3_aa: CASSPVDFHMNTEAFF
d_call: -
j_call: TRBJ1-1
v_call: TRBV5-6
clone_size: -

cdr3_nt: TGTGCCAGCAGCCAAGGAGCGGGGGGGCAAGATACGCAGTATTTT
cdr3_aa: CASSQGAGGQDTQYF
d_call: TRBD2
j_call: TRBJ2-3
v_call: TRBV3-1
clone_size: few

cdr3_nt: TGCAGCGTTCGGCCCCAGGGGTCTAGCACAGATACGCAGTATTTT
cdr3_aa: CSVRPQGSSTDTQYF
d_call: -
j_call: TRBJ2-3
v_call: TRBV29-1
clone_size: few

cdr3_nt: TGTGCCAGCAGCCCCAGACAGGGGGCCTACGAGCAGTACTTC
cdr3_aa: CASSPRQGAYEQYF
d_call: TRBD1
j_call: TRBJ2-7
v_call: TRBV18
clone_size: many

cdr3_nt: TGTGCCAGCAGGGACAGGGGGATCTATAATTCACCCCTCCACTTT
cdr3_aa: CASRDRGIYNSPLHF
d_call: TRBD1
j_call: TRBJ1-6
v_call: TRBV25-1
clone_size: -